This T cell receptor beta chain was sequenced during a study of blood T cells in healthy people across ages. Study results and caveats: It was the long-lived donors that had more naive CD4+ cells and higher diversity than aged donors.

In this sample, this clonotype turned up a few times. Its target is unknown. Together with a sample-barcoded 5' primer, a J-beta primer mix was included in a second PCR lasting about 6 to 12 cycles. TCRdb reprocessed the 5' RACE reads with MiXCR, giving one entry per CDR3 protein. Of 800,000 or so distinct CDR3 sequences in the sample, around a quarter were seen once. CDR1 is SGHTA, CDR2 FQGTGA, per germline. Deletions cut 1 base from V and 6 bases from J, with 15 bases between. The CDR3 covers 16 residues. This sample also appeared in a second study, on T cells of mothers and their children. That work contributes: A few healthy Caucasian mothers and their six children were the donors. All extracted RNA went into cDNA synthesis, about 1.4 ug per 15 ul.

The rearrangement joins TRBV7-3 to TRBJ2-2; D ambiguous. The sequenced material came from blood. The receptor's source is a boy between 10 and 17 years old in good health. This chain's CDR3 is CASSLKIAPSPGELFF. In DNA, the CDR3 is TGTGCCAGCAGCTTAAAGATAGCCCCGAGCCCCGGGGAGCTGTTTTTT.